Following are 8 T cell receptor beta chains from one sample sequenced in a study of cytomegalovirus exposure and HLA in healthy donors. Use of 60 Vbeta and 13 Jbeta primers characterized the PCR. Here immunoSEQ multiplex PCR was the method, and the copy in TCRdb shows in-frame clones only, minus some. The sample has 300,000 or so clones; 84% are singletons. Sequencing used PBMCs. The source is a woman in her thirties or forties in good health and CMV-seropositive.

The genes are TRBV5-1 and TRBJ1-2, with D perhaps matching TRBD1 (5 bases). The CDR3 is 16 residues long. From germline, CDR1 is SGHRS and CDR2 YFSETQ. The V end lost 0 bases, the J end lost 8 bases, and 20 bases lay between the germline ends. The chain's CDR3 is CASSLGRDSRARGYTF. The CDR3 DNA reads as TGCGCCAGCAGCTTGGGCCGGGACTCTAGGGCGAGGGGCTACACCTTC.

The chain links TRBV18 to TRBJ1-1; 7 bases map to TRBD1. The CDR3 length is 13 residues. Trimming cost V 3 bases and J 7 bases; bases outside gene matches: 5. Looked up from germline, CDR1 is KGHSH and CDR2 is LQKENI. The CDR3, as DNA: TGTGCCAGCTCACCGTGGCAGGGGGATGAAGCTTTCTTT. It is translated as CASSPWQGDEAFF.

In its sample, this clone was seen once. The chain couples TRBV11-2 to TRBJ2-3; possible D gene TRBD1, 6 bases. V gave up 5 bases and J gave up 4 bases, with 22 bases separating them. The CDR3 extends over 17 amino acids. The germline V gene encodes CDR1 SGHAT and CDR2 FQNNGV. The CDR3 loop reads CASSPTWDAAGADTQYF. CDR3 DNA: TGTGCCAGCAGCCCTACTTGGGACGCGGCAGGGGCAGATACGCAGTATTTT.

The gene calls are TRBV27 and TRBJ2-4; D is unclear. V shed 3 bases and J shed 0 bases, with 12 bases lying between them. The CDR3 loop spans 16 amino acids. Germline loops: CDR1 MNHEY, CDR2 SMNVEV (reference sequence). In nucleotides, the CDR3 is TGTGCCAGCAGTTTGATAAGCACTGTAGCCAAAAACATTCAGTACTTC. Amino acid sequence: CASSLISTVAKNIQYF.

The V gene is TRBV28, the J gene TRBJ1-4; D possibly corresponds to TRBD1 (5 bases). The CDR3 loop spans 13 amino acids. Germline loops: CDR1 MDHEN, CDR2 SYDVKM. V was cut by 8 bases and J by 3 bases, with 10 bases left in between. CDR3 sequence reads: CASSGFPNEKLFF. Here the CDR3 DNA reads TGTGCCAGCTCAGGGTTCCCTAATGAAAAACTGTTTTTT.

The chain employs TRBV5-1 and TRBJ1-1; TRBD1 is a possible D gene (6 bases). The V end lost 4 bases, the J end lost 0 bases, and 10 bases lay between the germline ends. Germline V lookup: CDR1 SGHRS, CDR2 YFSETQ. CDR3 length: 14 amino acids. The CDR3 reads CASSGGQMNTEAFF. CDR3 bases: TGCGCCAGCAGCGGCGGACAGATGAACACTGAAGCTTTCTTT. Complete variable domain (other parts from reference TRBV5-1 and TRBJ1-1): KAGVTQTPRYLIKTRGQQVTLSCSPISGHRSVSWYQQTPGQGLQFLFEYFSETQRNKGNFPGRFSGRQFSNSRSEMNVSTLELGDSALYLCASSGGQMNTEAFFGQGTRLTVV.

The rearrangement uses TRBV7-8 and TRBJ1-4; 8 bases are a match to TRBD1. V lost 5 bases and J lost 0; bases outside the gene matches: 11. The CDR3 is 18 amino acids. CDR1 and CDR2 from the germline V gene are SGHVS and FQNEAQ. CDR3 residues: CASSTRTGIEPTNEKLFF. In DNA, the CDR3 is TGTGCCAGCAGCACAAGGACAGGGATAGAGCCAACTAATGAAAAACTGTTTTTT.

This chain uses TRBV9 with TRBJ2-1; 9 positions agree with TRBD2. This CDR3 has 16 amino acids. V lost 3 bases and J lost 4; bases outside the gene matches: 8. Germline CDR1 is SGDLS and CDR2 is YYNGEE. For the CDR3, the DNA is TGTGCCAGCAGCGAGGGCCTAGCGGGATCATACAATGAGCAGTTCTTC. It yields the protein CASSEGLAGSYNEQFF.